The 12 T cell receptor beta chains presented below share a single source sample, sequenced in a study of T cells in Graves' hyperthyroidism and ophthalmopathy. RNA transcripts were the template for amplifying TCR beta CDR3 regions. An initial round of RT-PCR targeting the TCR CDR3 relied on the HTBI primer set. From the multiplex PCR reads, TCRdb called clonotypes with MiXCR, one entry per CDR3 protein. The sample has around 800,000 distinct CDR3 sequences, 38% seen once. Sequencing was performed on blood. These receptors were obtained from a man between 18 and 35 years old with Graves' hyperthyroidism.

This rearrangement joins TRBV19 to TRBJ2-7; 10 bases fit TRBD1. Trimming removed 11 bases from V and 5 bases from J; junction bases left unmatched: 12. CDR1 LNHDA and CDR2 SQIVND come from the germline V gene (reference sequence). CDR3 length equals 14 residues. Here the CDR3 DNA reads TGTGCCTCCCGACCGTGGACAGGGGGGAACGAGCAGTACTTC. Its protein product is CASRPWTGGNEQYF.

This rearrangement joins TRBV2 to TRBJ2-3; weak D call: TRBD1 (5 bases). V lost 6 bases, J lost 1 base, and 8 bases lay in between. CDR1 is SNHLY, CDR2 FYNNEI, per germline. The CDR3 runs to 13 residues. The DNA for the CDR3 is TGTGCCAGCAGGGACACTCGCACAGATACGCAGTATTTT. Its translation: CASRDTRTDTQYF. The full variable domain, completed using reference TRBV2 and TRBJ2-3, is EPEVTQTPSHQVTQMGQEVILRCVPISNHLYFYWYRQILGQKVEFLVSFYNNEISEKSEIFDDQFSVERPDGSNFTLKIRSTKLEDSAMYFCASRDTRTDTQYFGPGTRLTVL.

CDR3 DNA sequence: TGCGCCAGCAGCCAAGAATTGACAGCCCAAGAGACCCAGTACTTC. Its protein product is CASSQELTAQETQYF. The gene calls are TRBV4-3 and TRBJ2-5; weak D call: TRBD1 (5 bases). Germline CDR1 and CDR2: LGHNA and YSLEER. The CDR3 has 15 amino acids. V was pared by 0 bases and J by 1 base, with 9 bases between.

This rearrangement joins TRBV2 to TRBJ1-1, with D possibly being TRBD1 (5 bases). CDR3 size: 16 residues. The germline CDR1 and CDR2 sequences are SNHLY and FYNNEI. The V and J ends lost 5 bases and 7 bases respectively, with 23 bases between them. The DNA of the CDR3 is TGTGCCAGCAGTACGGGTGTTCCGGGCCCCACAGGTGAAGCTTTCTTT. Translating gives CASSTGVPGPTGEAFF.

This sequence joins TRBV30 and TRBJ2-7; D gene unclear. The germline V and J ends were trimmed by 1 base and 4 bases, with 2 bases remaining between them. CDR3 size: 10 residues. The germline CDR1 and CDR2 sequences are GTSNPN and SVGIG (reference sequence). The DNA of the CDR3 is TGTGCCTGGAGTGGTTACGAGCAGTACTTC. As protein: CAWSGYEQYF.

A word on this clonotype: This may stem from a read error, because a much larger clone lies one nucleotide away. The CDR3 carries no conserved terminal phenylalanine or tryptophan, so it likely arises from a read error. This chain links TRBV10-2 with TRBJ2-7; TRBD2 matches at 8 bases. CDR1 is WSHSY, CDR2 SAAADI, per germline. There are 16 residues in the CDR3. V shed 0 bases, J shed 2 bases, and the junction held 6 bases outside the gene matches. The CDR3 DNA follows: TGCGCCAGCAGTGAGTCGGGACCGGGGGGGACCTACGAGCAGTACCTC. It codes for CASSESGPGGTYEQYL.

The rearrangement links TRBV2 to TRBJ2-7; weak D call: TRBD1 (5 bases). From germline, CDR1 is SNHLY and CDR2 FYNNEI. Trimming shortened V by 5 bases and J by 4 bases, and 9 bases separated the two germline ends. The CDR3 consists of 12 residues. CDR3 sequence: CASSMTVYEQYF. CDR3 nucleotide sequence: TGTGCCAGCAGTATGACAGTATACGAGCAGTACTTC.

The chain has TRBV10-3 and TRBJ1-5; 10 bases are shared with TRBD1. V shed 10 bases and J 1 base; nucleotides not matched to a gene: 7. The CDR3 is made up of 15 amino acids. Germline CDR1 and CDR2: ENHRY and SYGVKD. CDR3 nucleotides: TGTGCCACCGGGACAGGGGCTTGGAGCAATCAGCCCCAGCATTTT. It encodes CATGTGAWSNQPQHF.

The CDR3 loop reads CASSHDPEKPQETQYF. The CDR3 DNA reads as TGTGCCAGCAGCCATGATCCAGAGAAACCACAAGAGACCCAGTACTTC. The chain couples TRBV14 to TRBJ2-5; D is undetermined. Trimming pared 3 bases from V and 2 bases from J, leaving 16 bases between. CDR3 length equals 16 residues. Germline assignment: CDR1 SGHDN and CDR2 FVKESK.

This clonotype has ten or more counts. This chain's CDR3 is CATSRVKDGPQHF. CDR3 DNA: TGTGCCACCAGCAGAGTCAAGGATGGGCCCCAGCATTTT. The V call is TRBV15, the J call TRBJ1-5; D unclear. Germline lookup yields CDR1 LNHNV and CDR2 YYDKDF (reference sequence). The V end lost 1 base, the J end lost 9 bases, and 10 bases lay between the germline ends. This CDR3 has 13 amino acids.

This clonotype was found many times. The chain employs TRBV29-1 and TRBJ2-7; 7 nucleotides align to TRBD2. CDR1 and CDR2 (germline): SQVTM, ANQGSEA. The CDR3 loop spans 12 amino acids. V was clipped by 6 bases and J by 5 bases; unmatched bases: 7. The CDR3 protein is CSVGQGGDEQYF. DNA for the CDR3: TGCAGCGTGGGGCAGGGAGGGGACGAGCAGTACTTC.

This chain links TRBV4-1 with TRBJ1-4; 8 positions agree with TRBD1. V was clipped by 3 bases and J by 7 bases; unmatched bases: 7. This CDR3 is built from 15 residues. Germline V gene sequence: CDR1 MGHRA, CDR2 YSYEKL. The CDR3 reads CASSHGAGGGEKLFF. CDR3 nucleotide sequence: TGCGCCAGCAGCCATGGGGCAGGGGGCGGTGAAAAACTGTTTTTT.